The 2 T cell receptor beta chains reported below all come from one sample, sequenced in a study of cytomegalovirus exposure and HLA in healthy donors. PCR was performed using 60 Vbeta and 13 Jbeta primers. The repertoire was sequenced with immunoSEQ multiplex PCR; TCRdb's copy has only in-frame clones and lacks some. The sample has tens of thousands of clones; about 75% are singletons. Sequenced sample: PBMCs. These receptors originate from a man younger than 45 in good health and CMV-seropositive.

This sequence joins TRBV5-4 and TRBJ2-1; 9 bases match TRBD2. The CDR3 extends over 16 amino acids. The V gene end was trimmed by 1 base and the J gene end by 7 bases; junction bases not matched to a gene: 9. Germline lookup yields CDR1 SGHNT and CDR2 YYREEE (reference sequence). Here the CDR3 reads CASSLPFAGGRNEQFF. DNA for the CDR3: TGTGCCAGCAGCTTGCCCTTTGCGGGGGGGAGGAATGAGCAGTTCTTC.

This clone has a single count. V is TRBV2 and J is TRBJ1-3; a possible D gene is TRBD1 (5 bases). Germline CDR1 SNHLY, CDR2 FYNNEI. This CDR3 comprises 15 residues. The germline V and J ends were trimmed by 8 bases and 4 bases, with 18 bases remaining between them. CDR3 nucleotide sequence: TGTGCCAGCGCCTTGATCCCAGGACAAGGAAACACCATATATTTT. This gives the protein CASALIPGQGNTIYF.